The source of this TCR beta chain is a study of cytomegalovirus exposure and HLA in healthy donors. Worth noting for this clone: Antigen: not known.

A multiplex PCR was run with 60 Vbeta primers and 13 Jbeta primers. Assay: immunoSEQ multiplex PCR; the TCRdb copy retains only in-frame clones and omits some. The repertoire consists of roughly 120,000 clones, with approximately 80% occurring once and the leading ten covering roughly 10%. Germline CDR1 and CDR2: SGHNT and YYREEE (reference sequence). The V segment lost 0 bases and the J segment 9 bases; nucleotides outside the gene matches: 5. The length of the CDR3 is 16 residues. Study findings and constraints: Being indistinguishable, some V segments were excluded, TRBV6-2 and TRBV6-3 among them. Apparent HLA restriction characterized most CMV-associated TCR beta chains in a later analysis. Using a false discovery rate of 0.05, a later analysis showed that 16,951 TCR beta sequences were associated with HLA alleles.

Sequencing used PBMCs. The sequence derives from a male donor in good health and CMV-seropositive. V usage is TRBV5-4 and J usage is TRBJ2-1; 14 bases are shared with TRBD2. The CDR3 protein is CASSLAGTSGSGEQFF. The CDR3 DNA follows: TGTGCCAGCAGCTTGGCCGGGACTAGCGGGAGTGGTGAGCAGTTCTTC.